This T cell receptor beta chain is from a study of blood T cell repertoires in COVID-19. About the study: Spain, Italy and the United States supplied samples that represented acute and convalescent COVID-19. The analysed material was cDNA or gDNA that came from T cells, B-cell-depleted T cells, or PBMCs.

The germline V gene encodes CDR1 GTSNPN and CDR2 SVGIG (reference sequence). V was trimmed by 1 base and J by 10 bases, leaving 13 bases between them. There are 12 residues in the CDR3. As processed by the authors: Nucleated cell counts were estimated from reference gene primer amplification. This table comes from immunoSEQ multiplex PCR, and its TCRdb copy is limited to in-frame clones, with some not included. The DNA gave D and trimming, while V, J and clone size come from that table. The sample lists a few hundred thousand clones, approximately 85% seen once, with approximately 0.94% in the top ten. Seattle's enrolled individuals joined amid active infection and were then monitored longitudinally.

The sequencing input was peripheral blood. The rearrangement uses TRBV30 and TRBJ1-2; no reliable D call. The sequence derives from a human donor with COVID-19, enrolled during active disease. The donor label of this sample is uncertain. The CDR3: CAWSGLAVDYTF. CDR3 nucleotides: TGTGCCTGGAGTGGGCTAGCAGTAGACTACACCTTC.